This TCR beta chain was sequenced during a study of cytomegalovirus exposure and HLA in healthy donors. Findings and caveats of the study: Prior analysis indicated that the majority of TCR beta V segments exhibited productivity approximately 90% or approximately 30% of the time.

It was with 60 Vbeta and 13 Jbeta primers that the PCR ran. Some clones are missing from TCRdb's copy, which holds only in-frame ones; the method was immunoSEQ multiplex PCR. The repertoire includes 150,000 to 200,000 clones, approximately 85% of them detected once, and roughly 6% sits in the top ten. Notes on this clone: Its specificity is unknown.

Specimen: PBMCs. This sequence was found in a woman aged 50 to 60 in good health and CMV-seropositive.

The chain's CDR3 is CASSKTEGYTF. CDR3 nucleotide sequence: TGTGCCAGCTCGAAAACAGAAGGCTACACCTTC. The chain employs TRBV18 and TRBJ1-2; D remains unclear. The CDR3 is made up of 11 amino acids. Per the germline V gene, CDR1 is KGHSH and CDR2 is LQKENI. Trimming shortened V by 6 bases and J by 8 bases, and 10 bases separated the two germline ends.